Only a few counts were recorded for the clone carrying this T cell receptor beta chain. What it binds is not known. Unique molecular identifiers were built into the TCRbeta library. TCRdb fed the PCR reads into MiXCR, producing one record per CDR3 protein. The table shows about 460,000 distinct CDR3 sequences, with 10% to 12% occurring only once. The data belong to a study of T-cell reconstitution after alpha-beta-depleted transplantation in children. Findings and caveats of the study: Diversity and T-cell counts at one year after transplant derived mostly from new T cells. The study reportedly traced alpha-beta T cells about two months after transplant to several hundred expanded graft clones. There were some patients whose high TCRbeta diversity at day 60 came from surviving recipient T cells and thymic progenitors.

This CDR3 region has 14 residues. Unmatched junction bases numbered 8, after V lost 8 bases and J lost 3 bases. Germline CDR1 is SEHNR and CDR2 is FQNEAQ (reference sequence). This specimen was PBMCs, mostly from graft donor cells, taken 180 days after TCRalphabeta/CD19-depleted stem cell transplant. This chain uses TRBV7-9 with TRBJ2-7; 9 bases match TRBD1. This TCR was sampled from a female patient aged 2-9 years who had a stem cell transplant for aplastic anemia, so the T cells may come from the graft donor. The chain's CDR3 is CASGGTGTYYEQYV. The CDR3 bases are TGTGCCAGCGGGGGGACAGGGACATACTACGAGCAGTACGTC.